A selection of T cell receptor beta chains follows, all from one sample in a study of blood T cell repertoires in COVID-19. The table came from immunoSEQ multiplex PCR; TCRdb's copy has only in-frame clones and leaves some out. This sample has 95,000 to 110,000 clones, with around nine tenths found just once. The sample was peripheral blood. These receptors came from a woman older than 75 in a cohort sampled during active COVID-19. CDR3s include the opening cysteine and the closing phenylalanine or tryptophan. The D gene is left open where the match is weak. Not every row has a clone size; where given, it reads once, few, many or a size class.

V	D	J	size	CDR3	DNA
TRBV5-1	-	TRBJ1-2	-	CASSLDQITNYGYTF	TGCGCCAGCAGCTTGGATCAGATTACTAACTATGGCTACACCTTC
TRBV4-2	TRBD2	TRBJ2-2	-	CASSPERLAGGIGELFF	TGTGCCAGCAGCCCAGAAAGACTAGCGGGGGGAATCGGGGAGCTGTTTTTT
TRBV14	TRBD1	TRBJ1-3	few	CASSPGTGIFSGNTIYF	TGTGCCAGCAGCCCCGGGACAGGTATCTTCTCTGGAAACACCATATATTTT
TRBV2	-	TRBJ2-3	-	CASWRTDTQYF	TGTGCCAGCTGGCGCACAGATACGCAGTATTTT
TRBV14	TRBD2	TRBJ2-1	-	CASRGSGMYNEQFF	TGTGCCAGCAGGGGCAGCGGGATGTACAATGAGCAGTTCTTC
TRBV7-9	-	TRBJ1-5	few	CASSFALSNQPQHF	TGTGCCAGCAGCTTCGCGCTTAGCAATCAGCCCCAGCATTTT
TRBV28	-	TRBJ1-2	-	CASLMTDNYGYTF	TGTGCCAGCTTGATGACAGATAACTATGGCTACACCTTC
TRBV2	-	TRBJ2-1	-	CATLQGTSYNEQFF	TGTGCCACCCTACAGGGCACCTCCTACAATGAGCAGTTCTTC
TRBV19	TRBD2	TRBJ2-1	-	CASSTTSGSSYNEQFF	TGTGCCAGTAGTACAACAAGCGGGAGCTCCTACAATGAGCAGTTCTTC
TRBV7-2	-	TRBJ2-1	-	CASSYRGGPNEQFF	TGTGCCAGCAGCTACCGCGGGGGCCCGAATGAGCAGTTCTTC
TRBV19	-	TRBJ2-7	-	CASAGGALVKQYF	TGTGCCAGTGCCGGAGGTGCCCTTGTAAAGCAGTACTTC
TRBV30	-	TRBJ1-2	once	CAWKTPGLNYGYTF	TGTGCCTGGAAAACTCCAGGGTTGAACTATGGCTACACCTTC
TRBV10-3	TRBD1	TRBJ2-1	once	CAIRAQGQGSYNEQFF	TGTGCCATCAGGGCACAGGGACAGGGTTCCTACAATGAGCAGTTCTTC
TRBV27	TRBD1	TRBJ2-1	-	CASSLPSGTGVRRDEQFF	TGTGCCAGCAGTCTACCGTCCGGGACAGGGGTTAGGAGGGATGAGCAGTTCTTC
TRBV5-8	-	TRBJ1-5	-	CASSHWEYSNQPQHF	TGTGCCAGCAGCCATTGGGAGTATAGCAATCAGCCCCAGCATTTT
TRBV19	-	TRBJ2-7	-	CASSMGAGPEQYF	TGTGCCAGTAGTATGGGTGCGGGGCCCGAGCAGTACTTC
TRBV5-1	TRBD1	TRBJ2-5	-	CASSLDRGAQETQYF	TGCGCCAGCAGCCTAGACAGGGGGGCCCAAGAGACCCAGTACTTC
TRBV21-1	-	TRBJ2-1	-	CASSTRTGKTQQFF	TGTGCCAGCAGCACCCGGACAGGGAAAACGCAACAGTTCTTC
TRBV4-1	TRBD1	TRBJ2-3	-	CASSRQEQGSDTQYF	TGCGCCAGCAGCCGACAAGAACAGGGGTCAGATACGCAGTATTTT
TRBV24-1	TRBD1	TRBJ1-2	-	CATSDRTGSGYTF	TGTGCCACCAGTGATCGGACAGGGAGTGGCTACACCTTC
TRBV29-1	-	TRBJ1-1	-	CSVEFTGRGYTEAFF	TGCAGCGTTGAATTCACAGGGCGAGGGTACACTGAAGCTTTCTTT
TRBV6-1	-	TRBJ1-1	-	CASSEVPLAGATEAFF	TGTGCCAGCAGTGAAGTCCCCCTCGCAGGGGCCACTGAAGCTTTCTTT
TRBV7-8	TRBD1	TRBJ2-7	-	CASSSSGTGPYEQYF	TGTGCCAGCAGCTCATCCGGGACAGGGCCCTACGAGCAGTACTTC
TRBV6-5	TRBD1	TRBJ1-5	-	CASSYSTGGNQPQHF	TGTGCCAGCAGTTACTCTACAGGGGGCAATCAGCCCCAGCATTTT
TRBV12-5	TRBD1	TRBJ2-1	-	CASGTGQGVNEQFF	TGTGCTAGTGGGACCGGACAGGGAGTCAATGAGCAGTTCTTC
TRBV19	TRBD1	TRBJ2-4	-	CASSGQGLAKNIQYF	TGTGCCAGTAGTGGACAGGGACTAGCCAAAAACATTCAGTACTTC
TRBV3-1/TRBV3-2	TRBD1	TRBJ1-6	-	CASTTGGSGSPLHF	TGTGCCAGCACCACAGGGGGCAGTGGTTCACCCCTCCACTTT
TRBV5-5	TRBD2	TRBJ2-3	few	CASSLDSGGTDTQYF	TGTGCCAGCAGCTTGGATAGCGGGGGCACAGATACGCAGTATTTT
TRBV24-1	TRBD1	TRBJ2-5	-	CATSDSGTGGAETQYF	TGTGCCACCAGTGATTCCGGGACAGGGGGCGCAGAGACCCAGTACTTC